This T cell receptor (beta chain) was documented in a study of blood T cell repertoires in COVID-19. Categorization into cohorts depended on clinical history that participants reported. Donors in Cohort 3 who had recovered were those with two negative PCRs, healthcare professional clearance, or resolution of their symptoms. In the original processing: Reference gene primer amplification yielded estimated nucleated cell counts. Only in-frame clones appear in the TCRdb table, and some are missing; sequencing was by immunoSEQ multiplex PCR. The D gene and trimming were derived from the DNA, and the V and J assignments and clone size from that table. In the table there are about 380,000 clones, 70% to 90% of which are singletons. The V end was cut by 4 bases, the J end by 5 bases, with 20 bases between. Germline CDR1 is PRHDT and CDR2 is FYEKMQ (reference sequence). The CDR3 covers 16 residues.

The chain couples TRBV13 to TRBJ1-2, with D tentatively TRBD1 (6 bases). The receptor's source is a woman between 18 and 30 years old who had recovered from COVID-19. Sequenced sample: PBMCs or T cells enriched from blood (not recorded which). The CDR3 DNA reads TGTGCCAGCAGCTCTCACGAGGGGGGGTTTGGGTATGGCTACACCTTC. Its translation is CASSSHEGGFGYGYTF.